The 13 T cell receptor beta chains listed next were all sequenced from one sample in a study of blood T cell repertoires in COVID-19. The method was immunoSEQ multiplex PCR; TCRdb's version includes in-frame clones alone and lacks a portion of them. The sample includes around 250,000 clones, approximately 90% of them seen just once. The sequenced sample consisted of PBMCs or T cells enriched from blood (not recorded which). The source is a woman aged 25 to 39 with acute COVID-19.

This clone was seen a single time. The J gene is TRBJ1-1, the V gene TRBV11-2; D call uncertain. The length of the CDR3 is 12 residues. V gave up 5 bases and J gave up 7 bases, with 11 bases separating them. Germline V gene data show CDR1 as SGHAT and CDR2 as FQNNGV. In DNA form, the CDR3 reads TGTGCCAGCAGCGAGGAATTGGGTGAAGCTTTCTTT. Translating gives CASSEELGEAFF.

This clone was picked up one time. The chain uses TRBV18 and TRBJ2-5, with 7 bases that match TRBD1. Germline CDR1 reads KGHSH; CDR2 reads LQKENI. The CDR3 has 14 amino acids. V was pared by 5 bases and J by 1 base, with 4 bases of the junction left unmatched. The CDR3: CASSSNRGQETQYF. The CDR3 bases are TGTGCCAGCTCATCAAACAGGGGCCAAGAGACCCAGTACTTC.

The chain combines TRBV28 with TRBJ2-7, with 9 positions matching TRBD1. The V and J ends lost 6 bases and 0 bases, in that order; junction bases with no gene match: 6. Germline lookup yields CDR1 MDHEN and CDR2 SYDVKM. The CDR3 loop spans 15 amino acids. This CDR3 reads CASRGGTGNSYEQYF. The CDR3 nucleotides read TGTGCCAGCAGGGGGGGGACAGGGAACTCCTACGAGCAGTACTTC.

The gene calls are TRBV28 and TRBJ1-5; no firm D call. Germline CDR1 and CDR2: MDHEN and SYDVKM. The CDR3 sequence is 17 residues long. V lost 7 bases and J 0 bases, leaving 19 bases between the germline ends. This CDR3 reads CASTSFRNRYSNQPQHF. CDR3 nucleotides: TGTGCCAGCACCTCATTTCGTAATCGCTATAGCAATCAGCCCCAGCATTTT.

The CDR3 DNA reads as TGTGCCAGCAGCTTGATAGGTCAGGGGTCTGCAGATACGCAGTATTTT. Amino acid sequence: CASSLIGQGSADTQYF. The chain employs TRBV5-6 and TRBJ2-3; D may be TRBD1 (6 bases). V was clipped by 1 base and J by 4 bases, with 16 bases between them. Looked up from germline, CDR1 is SGHDT and CDR2 is YYEEEE. The CDR3 has 16 residues.

The genes are TRBV5-1 and TRBJ2-2, with unresolved D. Between the trimmed V and J ends, which lost 3 bases and 2 bases, there was a span of 2 bases. The germline V gene has CDR1 SGHRS and CDR2 YFSETQ. The CDR3 totals 12 residues. CDR3 sequence reads: CASSSNTGELFF. In nucleotides, the CDR3 is TGCGCCAGCAGCTCAAACACCGGGGAGCTGTTTTTT.

CDR3 loop: CASSTGEGGNTIYF. The DNA of the CDR3 is TGTGCCAGCAGCACCGGGGAAGGCGGAAACACCATATATTTT. This chain uses TRBV9 with TRBJ1-3; no firm D call. With 4 bases removed from V and 4 bases from J, the gap between germline ends came to 12 bases. CDR3 length: 14 amino acids. Germline CDR1 reads SGDLS; CDR2 reads YYNGEE.

The J gene is TRBJ1-4, the V gene TRBV19, with a possible D match to TRBD1 (5 bases). Germline V gene sequence: CDR1 LNHDA, CDR2 SQIVND (reference sequence). This CDR3 is built from 14 residues. Trimming left V 3 bases short and J 8 bases short, with 13 bases between. The CDR3: CASSILQGGEKLFF. As DNA, the CDR3 is TGTGCCAGTAGTATCCTGCAGGGTGGGGAAAAACTGTTTTTT.

This clone was seen just once. The chain links TRBV28 to TRBJ2-7; 7 bases line up with TRBD2. Germline V lookup: CDR1 MDHEN, CDR2 SYDVKM. This CDR3 has 14 amino acids. Germline trimming cut 6 bases from V and 5 bases from J; bases unmatched to any gene: 10. CDR3 sequence reads: CASRNGGTDHEQYF. The CDR3 nucleotides read TGTGCCAGCAGGAACGGGGGGACGGACCACGAGCAGTACTTC.

V usage is TRBV7-8 and J usage is TRBJ2-2; 7 nucleotides match TRBD1. CDR3 length equals 15 residues. CDR1 and CDR2 from the germline V gene are SGHVS and FQNEAQ. J was trimmed by 3 bases and V by 5 bases; bases with no gene match: 6. CDR3 bases: TGTGCCAGCAGCGACCGGGACAGAGACACCGGGGAGCTGTTTTTT. Its protein is CASSDRDRDTGELFF.

CDR3 sequence: CASSLTGFSYEQYF. As DNA, the CDR3 is TGTGCCAGTAGCTTGACAGGGTTCTCCTACGAGCAGTACTTC. The rearrangement joins TRBV19 to TRBJ2-7; 7 nucleotides agree with TRBD1. The CDR3 sequence is 14 residues long. V lost 6 bases and J lost 0; bases outside the gene matches: 5. Germline V lookup: CDR1 LNHDA, CDR2 SQIVND (reference sequence).

This clone occurred once. The V call is TRBV30, the J call TRBJ1-1; TRBD1 aligns across 8 bases. The J segment lost 1 base and the V segment lost 4 bases, leaving 8 bases of the junction unmatched. The CDR3 has 15 residues. Germline V gene lookup returns CDR1 GTSNPN and CDR2 SVGIG (reference sequence). The CDR3 region is CAWTRTGRANTEAFF. Written as DNA, the CDR3 is TGTGCCTGGACCCGGACAGGGAGGGCGAACACTGAAGCTTTCTTT.

This sequence joins TRBV3-1 (or the pseudogene TRBV3-2) and TRBJ1-1; a possible D gene is TRBD1 (5 bases). This CDR3 has 16 residues. CDR1 is LGHDT, CDR2 YNNKEL, per germline (reference sequence). Trimming left V 0 bases short and J 4 bases short, with 15 bases between. The CDR3: CASSQEEGRGPTEAFF. DNA for the CDR3: TGTGCCAGCAGCCAAGAGGAGGGACGGGGCCCCACTGAAGCTTTCTTT.